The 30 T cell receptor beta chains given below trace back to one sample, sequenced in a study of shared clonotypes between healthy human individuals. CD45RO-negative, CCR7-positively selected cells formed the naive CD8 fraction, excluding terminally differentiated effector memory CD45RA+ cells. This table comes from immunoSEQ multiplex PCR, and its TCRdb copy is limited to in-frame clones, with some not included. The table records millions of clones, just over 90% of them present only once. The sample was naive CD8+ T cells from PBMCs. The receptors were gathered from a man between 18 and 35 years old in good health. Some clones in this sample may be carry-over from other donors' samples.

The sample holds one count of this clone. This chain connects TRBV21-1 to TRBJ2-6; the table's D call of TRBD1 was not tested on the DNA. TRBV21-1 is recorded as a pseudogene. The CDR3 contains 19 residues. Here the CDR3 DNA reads TGTGCCAGCAGCCCTATGGGGCTCCTGGCTTCGTTAGGGGCCAACGTCCTGACTTTC. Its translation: CASSPMGLLASLGANVLTF.

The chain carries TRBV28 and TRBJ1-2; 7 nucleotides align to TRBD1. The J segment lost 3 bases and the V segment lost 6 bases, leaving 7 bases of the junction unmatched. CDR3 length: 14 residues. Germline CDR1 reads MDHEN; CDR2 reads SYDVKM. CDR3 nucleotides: TGTGCCAGCAGGGGGGACAGCTCCTACTATGGCTACACCTTC. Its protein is CASRGDSSYYGYTF.

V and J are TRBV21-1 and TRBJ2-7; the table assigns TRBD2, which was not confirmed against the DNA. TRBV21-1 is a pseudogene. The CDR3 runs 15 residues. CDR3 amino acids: CASSPPGVSSYEQYF. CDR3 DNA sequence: TGTGCCAGCAGCCCCCCCGGAGTGAGCTCCTACGAGCAGTACTTC.

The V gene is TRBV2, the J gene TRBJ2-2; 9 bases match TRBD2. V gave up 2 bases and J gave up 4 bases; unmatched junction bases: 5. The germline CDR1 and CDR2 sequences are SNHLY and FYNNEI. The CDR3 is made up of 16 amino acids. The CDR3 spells CASSERREGGTGELFF. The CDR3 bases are TGTGCCAGCAGTGAAAGGCGGGAGGGAGGCACCGGGGAGCTGTTTTTT.

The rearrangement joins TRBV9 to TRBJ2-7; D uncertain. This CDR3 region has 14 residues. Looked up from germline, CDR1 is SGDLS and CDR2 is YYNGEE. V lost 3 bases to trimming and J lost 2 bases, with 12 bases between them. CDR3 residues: CASSEALTPYEQYF. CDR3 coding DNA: TGTGCCAGCAGCGAGGCTCTCACCCCCTACGAGCAGTACTTC.

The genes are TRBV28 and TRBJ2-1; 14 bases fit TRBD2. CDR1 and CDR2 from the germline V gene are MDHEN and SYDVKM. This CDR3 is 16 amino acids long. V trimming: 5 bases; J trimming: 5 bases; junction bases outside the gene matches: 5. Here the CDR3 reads CASSPRTSGRHNEQFF. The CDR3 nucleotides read TGTGCCAGCAGTCCCCGGACTAGCGGGAGGCACAATGAGCAGTTCTTC.

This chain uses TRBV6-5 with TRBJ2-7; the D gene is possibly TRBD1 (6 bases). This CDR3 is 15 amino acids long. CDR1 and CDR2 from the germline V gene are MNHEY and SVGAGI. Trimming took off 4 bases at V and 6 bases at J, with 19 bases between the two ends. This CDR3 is CASSLGAGHNLEQYF. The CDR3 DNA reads TGTGCCAGCAGTTTGGGGGCCGGCCATAACCTCGAGCAGTACTTC.

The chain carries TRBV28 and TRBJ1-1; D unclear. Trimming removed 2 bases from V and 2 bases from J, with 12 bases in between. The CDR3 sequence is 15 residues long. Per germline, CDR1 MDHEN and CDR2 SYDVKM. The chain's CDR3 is CASSLMALHNTEAFF. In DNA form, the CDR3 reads TGTGCCAGCAGTTTAATGGCACTACATAACACTGAAGCTTTCTTT.

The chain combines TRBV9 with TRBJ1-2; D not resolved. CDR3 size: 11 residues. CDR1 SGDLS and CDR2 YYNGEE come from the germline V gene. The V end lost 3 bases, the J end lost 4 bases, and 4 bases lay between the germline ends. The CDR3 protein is CASSGTYGYTF. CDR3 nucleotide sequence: TGTGCCAGCAGCGGCACCTATGGCTACACCTTC.

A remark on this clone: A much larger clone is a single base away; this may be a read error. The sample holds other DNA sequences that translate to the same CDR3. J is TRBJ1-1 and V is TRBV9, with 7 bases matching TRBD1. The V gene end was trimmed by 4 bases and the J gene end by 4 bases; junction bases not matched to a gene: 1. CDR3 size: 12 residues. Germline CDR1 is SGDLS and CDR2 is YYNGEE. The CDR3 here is CASSSGGTEAFF. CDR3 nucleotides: TGTGCCAGCAGCTCAGGGGGCACTGAAGCTTTCTTT.

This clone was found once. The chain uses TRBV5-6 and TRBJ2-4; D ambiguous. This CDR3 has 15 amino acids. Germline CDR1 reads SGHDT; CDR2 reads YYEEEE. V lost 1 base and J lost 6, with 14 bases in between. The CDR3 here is CASSLNDEWGNIQYF. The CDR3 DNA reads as TGTGCCAGCAGCTTGAATGACGAATGGGGAAACATTCAGTACTTC. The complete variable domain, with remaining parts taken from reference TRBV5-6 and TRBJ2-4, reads DAGVTQSPTHLIKTRGQQVTLRCSPKSGHDTVSWYQQALGQGPQFIFQYYEEEERQRGNFPDRFSGHQFPNYSSELNVNALLLGDSALYLCASSLNDEWGNIQYFGAGTRLSVL.

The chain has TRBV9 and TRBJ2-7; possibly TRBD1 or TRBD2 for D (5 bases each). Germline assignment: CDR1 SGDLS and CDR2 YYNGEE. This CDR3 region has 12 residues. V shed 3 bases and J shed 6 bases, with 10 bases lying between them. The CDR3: CASSGRGSEQYF. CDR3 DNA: TGTGCCAGCAGCGGTCGGGGCAGCGAGCAGTACTTC.

This CDR3 is CASGQGKDTGELFF. The CDR3 DNA sequence: TGTGCCAGCGGACAGGGGAAGGACACCGGGGAGCTGTTTTTT. This chain connects TRBV21-1 to TRBJ2-2; the table assigns TRBD1, which was not confirmed against the DNA. TRBV21-1 counts as a pseudogene. The CDR3 runs to 14 residues.

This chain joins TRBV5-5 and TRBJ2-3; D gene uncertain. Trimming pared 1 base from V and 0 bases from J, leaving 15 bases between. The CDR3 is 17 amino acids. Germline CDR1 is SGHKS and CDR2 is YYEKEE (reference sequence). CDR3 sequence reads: CASSLFGQTSSTDTQYF. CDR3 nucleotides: TGTGCCAGCAGCTTGTTTGGGCAGACCTCTAGCACAGATACGCAGTATTTT. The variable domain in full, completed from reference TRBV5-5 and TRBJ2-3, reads DAGVTQSPTHLIKTRGQQVTLRCSPISGHKSVSWYQQVLGQGPQFIFQYYEKEERGRGNFPDRFSARQFPNYSSELNVNALLLGDSALYLCASSLFGQTSSTDTQYFGPGTRLTVL.

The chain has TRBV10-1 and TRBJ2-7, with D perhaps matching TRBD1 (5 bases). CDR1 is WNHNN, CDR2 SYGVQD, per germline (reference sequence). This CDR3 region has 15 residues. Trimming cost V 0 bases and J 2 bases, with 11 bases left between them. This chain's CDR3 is CASSESTRTPYEQYF. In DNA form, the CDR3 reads TGCGCCAGCAGTGAGTCGACGCGGACACCCTACGAGCAGTACTTC.

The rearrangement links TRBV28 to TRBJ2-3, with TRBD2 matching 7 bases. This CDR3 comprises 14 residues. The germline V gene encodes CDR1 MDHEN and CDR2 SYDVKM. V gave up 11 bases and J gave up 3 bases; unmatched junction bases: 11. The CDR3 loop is CAGGTISGTDTQYF. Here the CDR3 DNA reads TGTGCCGGTGGGACTATATCGGGGACAGATACGCAGTATTTT. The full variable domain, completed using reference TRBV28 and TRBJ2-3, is DVKVTQSSRYLVKRTGEKVFLECVQDMDHENMFWYRQDPGLGLRLIYFSYDVKMKEKGDIPEGYSVSREKKERFSLILESASTNQTSMYLCAGGTISGTDTQYFGPGTRLTVL.

Here the CDR3 reads CASRGGTANTGELFF. DNA for the CDR3: TGTGCCAGCAGGGGGGGCACTGCGAACACCGGGGAGCTGTTTTTT. The gene calls are TRBV28 and TRBJ2-2; D might be TRBD1 or TRBD2, each matching 6 bases. The CDR3 runs 15 residues. V was shortened by 6 bases and J by 0 bases, with 11 bases between the two germline ends. The germline V gene has CDR1 MDHEN and CDR2 SYDVKM. The full variable domain, completed using reference TRBV28 and TRBJ2-2, is DVKVTQSSRYLVKRTGEKVFLECVQDMDHENMFWYRQDPGLGLRLIYFSYDVKMKEKGDIPEGYSVSREKKERFSLILESASTNQTSMYLCASRGGTANTGELFFGEGSRLTVL.

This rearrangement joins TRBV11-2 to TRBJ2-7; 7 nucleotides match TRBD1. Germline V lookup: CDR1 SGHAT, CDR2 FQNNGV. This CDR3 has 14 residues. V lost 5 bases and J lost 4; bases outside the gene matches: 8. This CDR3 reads CASSASTGLYEQYF. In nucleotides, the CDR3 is TGTGCCAGCAGCGCCTCGACAGGGCTTTACGAGCAGTACTTC.

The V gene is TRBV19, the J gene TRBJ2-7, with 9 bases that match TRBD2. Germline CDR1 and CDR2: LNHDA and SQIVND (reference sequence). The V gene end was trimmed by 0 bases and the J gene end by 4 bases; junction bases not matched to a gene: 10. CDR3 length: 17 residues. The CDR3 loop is CASSIDGEAGGGYEQYF. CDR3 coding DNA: TGTGCCAGTAGTATAGATGGTGAAGCGGGAGGAGGTTACGAGCAGTACTTC.

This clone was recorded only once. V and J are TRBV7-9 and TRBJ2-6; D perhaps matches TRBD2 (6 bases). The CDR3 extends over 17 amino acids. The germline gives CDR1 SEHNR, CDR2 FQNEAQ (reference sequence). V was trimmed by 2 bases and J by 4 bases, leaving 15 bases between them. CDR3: CASSLLGSPPGANVLTF. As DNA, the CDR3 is TGTGCCAGCAGCTTACTCGGGAGTCCCCCCGGGGCCAACGTCCTGACTTTC.

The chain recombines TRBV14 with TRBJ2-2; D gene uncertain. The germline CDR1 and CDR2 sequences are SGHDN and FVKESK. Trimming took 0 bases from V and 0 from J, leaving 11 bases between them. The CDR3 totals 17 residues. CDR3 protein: CASSQDEVSSNTGELFF. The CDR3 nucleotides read TGTGCCAGCAGCCAAGACGAGGTCAGCTCGAACACCGGGGAGCTGTTTTTT.

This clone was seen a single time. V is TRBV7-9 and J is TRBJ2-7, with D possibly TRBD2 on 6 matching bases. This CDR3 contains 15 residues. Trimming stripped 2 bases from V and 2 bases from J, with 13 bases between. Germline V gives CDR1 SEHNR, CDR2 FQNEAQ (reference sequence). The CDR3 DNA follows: TGTGCCAGCAGCTTAAGGCCTAGCGACCCCTACGAGCAGTACTTC. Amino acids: CASSLRPSDPYEQYF.

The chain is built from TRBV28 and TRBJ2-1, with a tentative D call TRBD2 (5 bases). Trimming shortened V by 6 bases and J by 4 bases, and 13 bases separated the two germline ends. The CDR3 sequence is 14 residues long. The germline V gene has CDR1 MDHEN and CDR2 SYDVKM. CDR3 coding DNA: TGTGCCAGCAGCCTTTTAACTAGTTACAATGAGCAGTTCTTC. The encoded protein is CASSLLTSYNEQFF.

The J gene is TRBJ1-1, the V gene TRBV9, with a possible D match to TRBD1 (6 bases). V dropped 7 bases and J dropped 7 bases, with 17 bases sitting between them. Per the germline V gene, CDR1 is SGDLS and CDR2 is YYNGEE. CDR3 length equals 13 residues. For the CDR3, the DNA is TGTGCCAGCTCCACAGGGAACAATAATGAAGCTTTCTTT. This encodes CASSTGNNNEAFF.

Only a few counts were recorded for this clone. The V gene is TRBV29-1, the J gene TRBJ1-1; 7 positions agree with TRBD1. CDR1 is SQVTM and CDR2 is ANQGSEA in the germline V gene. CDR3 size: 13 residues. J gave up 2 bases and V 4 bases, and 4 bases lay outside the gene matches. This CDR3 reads CSVAYRGNTEAFF. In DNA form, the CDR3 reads TGCAGCGTTGCCTACAGGGGAAACACTGAAGCTTTCTTT.

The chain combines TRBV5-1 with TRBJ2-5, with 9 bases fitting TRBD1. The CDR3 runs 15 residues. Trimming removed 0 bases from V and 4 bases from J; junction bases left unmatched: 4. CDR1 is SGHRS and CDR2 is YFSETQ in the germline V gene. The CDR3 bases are TGCGCCAGCAGCTTGGTCGGGACAGGGTTAGAGACCCAGTACTTC. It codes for CASSLVGTGLETQYF.

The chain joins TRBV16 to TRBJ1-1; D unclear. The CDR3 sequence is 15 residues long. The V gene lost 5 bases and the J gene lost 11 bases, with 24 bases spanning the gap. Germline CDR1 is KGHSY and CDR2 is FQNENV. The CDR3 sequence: CASSSTRGARQRAFF. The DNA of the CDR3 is TGTGCCAGCAGCTCAACCCGGGGAGCCAGGCAAAGGGCTTTCTTT. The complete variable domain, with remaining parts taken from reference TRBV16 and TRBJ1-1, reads GEEVAQTPKHLVRGEGQKAKLYCAPIKGHSYVFWYQQVLKNEFKFLISFQNENVFDETGMPKERFSAKCLPNSPCSLEIQATKLEDSAVYFCASSSTRGARQRAFFGQGTRLTVV.

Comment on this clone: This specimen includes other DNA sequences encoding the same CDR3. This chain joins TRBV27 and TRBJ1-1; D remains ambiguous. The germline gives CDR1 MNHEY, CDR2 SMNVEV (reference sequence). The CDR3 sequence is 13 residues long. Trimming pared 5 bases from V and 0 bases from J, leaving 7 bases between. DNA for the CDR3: TGTGCCAGCAGTCTATTCATGAACACTGAAGCTTTCTTT. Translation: CASSLFMNTEAFF.

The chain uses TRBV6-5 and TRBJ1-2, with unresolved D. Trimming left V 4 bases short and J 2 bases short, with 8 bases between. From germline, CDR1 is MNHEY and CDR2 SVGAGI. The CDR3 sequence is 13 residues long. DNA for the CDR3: TGTGCCAGCAGTTTCGGGAGCAACTATGGCTACACCTTC. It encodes CASSFGSNYGYTF.

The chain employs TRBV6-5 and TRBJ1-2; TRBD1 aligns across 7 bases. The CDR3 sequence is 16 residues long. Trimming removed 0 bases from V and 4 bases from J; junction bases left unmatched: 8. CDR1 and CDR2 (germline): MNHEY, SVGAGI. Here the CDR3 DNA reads TGTGCCAGCAGTTACTCGAGGGCAGGGGGGAGCTATGGCTACACCTTC. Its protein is CASSYSRAGGSYGYTF.